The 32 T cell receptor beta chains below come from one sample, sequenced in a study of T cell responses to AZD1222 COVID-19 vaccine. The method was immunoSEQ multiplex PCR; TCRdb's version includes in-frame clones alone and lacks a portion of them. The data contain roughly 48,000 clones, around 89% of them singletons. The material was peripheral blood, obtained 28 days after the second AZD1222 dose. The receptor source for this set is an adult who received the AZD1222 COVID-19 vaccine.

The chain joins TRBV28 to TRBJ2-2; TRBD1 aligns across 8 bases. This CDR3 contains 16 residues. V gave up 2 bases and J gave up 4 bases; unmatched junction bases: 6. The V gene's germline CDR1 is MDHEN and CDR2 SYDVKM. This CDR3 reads CASSLARDRFTGELFF. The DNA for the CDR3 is TGTGCCAGCAGTTTAGCCCGGGACAGGTTCACCGGGGAGCTGTTTTTT.

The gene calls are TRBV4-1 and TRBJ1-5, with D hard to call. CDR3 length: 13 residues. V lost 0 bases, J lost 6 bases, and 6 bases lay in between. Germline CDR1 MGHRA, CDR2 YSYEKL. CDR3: CASSQDPGQPQHF. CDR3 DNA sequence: TGCGCCAGCAGCCAAGATCCGGGTCAGCCCCAGCATTTT.

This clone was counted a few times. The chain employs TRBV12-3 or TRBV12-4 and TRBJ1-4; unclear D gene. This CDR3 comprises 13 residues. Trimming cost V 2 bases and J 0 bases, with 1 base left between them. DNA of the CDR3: TGTGCCAGCAGTTTATCAACTAATGAAAAACTGTTTTTT. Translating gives CASSLSTNEKLFF.

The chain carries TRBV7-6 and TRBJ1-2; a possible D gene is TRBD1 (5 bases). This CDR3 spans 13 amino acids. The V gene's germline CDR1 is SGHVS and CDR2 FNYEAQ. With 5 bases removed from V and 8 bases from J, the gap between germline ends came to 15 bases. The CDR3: CASSPQGALGYTF. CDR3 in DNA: TGTGCCAGCAGCCCCCAAGGGGCGCTGGGCTACACCTTC.

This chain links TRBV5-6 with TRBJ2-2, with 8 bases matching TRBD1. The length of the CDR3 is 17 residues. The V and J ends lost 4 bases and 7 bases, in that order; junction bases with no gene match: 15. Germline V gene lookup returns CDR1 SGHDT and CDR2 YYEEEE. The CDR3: CASSRVTQGARVGELFF. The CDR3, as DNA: TGTGCCAGCAGCCGAGTTACTCAGGGGGCTCGAGTCGGGGAGCTGTTTTTT.

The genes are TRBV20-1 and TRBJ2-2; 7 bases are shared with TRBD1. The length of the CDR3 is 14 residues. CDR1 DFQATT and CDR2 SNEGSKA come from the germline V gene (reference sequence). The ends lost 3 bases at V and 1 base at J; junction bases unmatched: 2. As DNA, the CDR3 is TGCAGTGCTAGTGGGACAGAGAACACCGGGGAGCTGTTTTTT. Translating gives CSASGTENTGELFF.

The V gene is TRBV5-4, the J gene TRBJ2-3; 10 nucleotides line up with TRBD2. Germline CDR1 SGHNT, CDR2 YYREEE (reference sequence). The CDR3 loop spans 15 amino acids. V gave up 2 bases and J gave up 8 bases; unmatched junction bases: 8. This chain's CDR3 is CASSFGSGRSGTQYF. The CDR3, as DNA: TGTGCCAGCAGCTTCGGTAGCGGGAGGTCTGGTACGCAGTATTTT.

The CDR3 here is CASSLTSAGPNTEAFF. The CDR3 nucleotides are TGTGCCAGCAGCTTAACCTCGGCAGGCCCGAACACTGAAGCTTTCTTT. The rearrangement joins TRBV3-1 (or the pseudogene TRBV3-2) to TRBJ1-1; no clear D. The V end lost 5 bases, the J end lost 1 base, and 17 bases lay between the germline ends. The germline V gene has CDR1 LGHDT and CDR2 YNNKEL (reference sequence). The CDR3 extends over 16 amino acids.

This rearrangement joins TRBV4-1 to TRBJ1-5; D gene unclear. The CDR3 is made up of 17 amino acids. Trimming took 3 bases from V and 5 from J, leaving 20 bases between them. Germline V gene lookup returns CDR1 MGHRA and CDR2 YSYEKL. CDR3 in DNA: TGCGCCAGCAGCCAGATTCCCTTGGTTTCTGGGGATCAGCCCCAGCATTTT. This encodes CASSQIPLVSGDQPQHF.

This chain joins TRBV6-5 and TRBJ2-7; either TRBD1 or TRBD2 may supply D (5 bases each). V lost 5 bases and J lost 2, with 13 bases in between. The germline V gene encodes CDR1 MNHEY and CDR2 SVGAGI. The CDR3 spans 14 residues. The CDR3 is CASSTGTDPYEQYF. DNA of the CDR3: TGTGCCAGCAGTACCGGGACCGATCCCTACGAGCAGTACTTC.

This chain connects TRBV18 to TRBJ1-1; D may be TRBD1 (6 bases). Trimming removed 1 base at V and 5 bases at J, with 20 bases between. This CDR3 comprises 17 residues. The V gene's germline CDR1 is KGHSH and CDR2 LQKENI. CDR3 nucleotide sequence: TGTGCCAGCTCACCACTATCGGCAGGGGCATCGATTACTGAAGCTTTCTTT. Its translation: CASSPLSAGASITEAFF.

CDR3 in DNA: TGTGCCAGCAGCAGTCGGGACAGACCTTACCACACAGATACGCAGTATTTT. It yields the protein CASSSRDRPYHTDTQYF. This rearrangement joins TRBV21-1 to TRBJ2-3; the table names TRBD1, a call not compared with the DNA. TRBV21-1 is marked as a pseudogene. The CDR3 runs to 17 residues.

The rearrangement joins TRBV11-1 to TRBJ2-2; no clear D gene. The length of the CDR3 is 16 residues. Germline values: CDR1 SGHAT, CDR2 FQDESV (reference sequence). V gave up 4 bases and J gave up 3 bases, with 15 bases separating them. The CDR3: CASSSELGLYTGELFF. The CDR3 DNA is TGTGCCAGCAGCTCGGAGTTGGGGTTATACACCGGGGAGCTGTTTTTT.

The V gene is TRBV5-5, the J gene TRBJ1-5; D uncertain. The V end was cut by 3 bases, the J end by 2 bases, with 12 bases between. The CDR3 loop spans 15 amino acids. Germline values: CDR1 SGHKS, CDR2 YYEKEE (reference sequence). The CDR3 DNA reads TGTGCCAGCAGCTATGAGGGTAAGGGCAATCAGCCCCAGCATTTT. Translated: CASSYEGKGNQPQHF.

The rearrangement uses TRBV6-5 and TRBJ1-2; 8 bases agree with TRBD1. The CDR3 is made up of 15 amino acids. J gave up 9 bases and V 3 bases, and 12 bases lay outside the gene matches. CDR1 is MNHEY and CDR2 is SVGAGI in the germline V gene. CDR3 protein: CASSYFVDRVYSYTF. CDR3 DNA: TGTGCCAGCAGTTATTTTGTGGACAGGGTATATAGCTACACCTTC.

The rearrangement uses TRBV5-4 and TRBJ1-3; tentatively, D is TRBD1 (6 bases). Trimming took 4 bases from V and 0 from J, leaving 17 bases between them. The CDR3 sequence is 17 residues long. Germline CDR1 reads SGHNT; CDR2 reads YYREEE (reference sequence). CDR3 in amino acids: CASSINPQGFSGNTIYF. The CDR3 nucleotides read TGTGCCAGCAGCATCAACCCACAGGGTTTCTCTGGAAACACCATATATTTT.

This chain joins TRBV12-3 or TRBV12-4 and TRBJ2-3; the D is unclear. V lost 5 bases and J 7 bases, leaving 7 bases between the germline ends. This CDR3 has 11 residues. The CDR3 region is CASSTGYTQYF. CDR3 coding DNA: TGTGCCAGCAGTACTGGATATACGCAGTATTTT.

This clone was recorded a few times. The CDR3 sequence is CASSQDKGRANYGYTF. The CDR3 DNA reads TGCGCCAGCAGCCAAGATAAGGGCAGAGCTAACTATGGCTACACCTTC. This chain connects TRBV4-1 to TRBJ1-2; D unresolved. The germline gives CDR1 MGHRA, CDR2 YSYEKL. V dropped 0 bases and J dropped 0 bases, with 11 bases sitting between them. This CDR3 is 16 amino acids long.

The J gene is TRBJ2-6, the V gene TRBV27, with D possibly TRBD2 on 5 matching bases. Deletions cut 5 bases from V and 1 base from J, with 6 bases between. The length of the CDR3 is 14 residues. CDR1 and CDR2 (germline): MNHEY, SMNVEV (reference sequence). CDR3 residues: CASSRESGANVLTF. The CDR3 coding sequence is TGTGCCAGCAGTAGGGAGTCTGGGGCCAACGTCCTGACTTTC.

The CDR3 here is CASRAGTSGTEAFF. The CDR3 bases are TGCGCCAGCAGAGCCGGGACTTCGGGCACTGAAGCTTTCTTT. The rearrangement uses TRBV5-1 and TRBJ1-1, with D perhaps matching TRBD1 (5 bases). V was clipped by 5 bases and J by 4 bases, with 15 bases between them. In germline, CDR1 is SGHRS, CDR2 YFSETQ. CDR3 length: 14 amino acids. Based on the CDR3 plus reference TRBV5-1 and TRBJ1-1, the full variable domain is KAGVTQTPRYLIKTRGQQVTLSCSPISGHRSVSWYQQTPGQGLQFLFEYFSETQRNKGNFPGRFSGRQFSNSRSEMNVSTLELGDSALYLCASRAGTSGTEAFFGQGTRLTVV.

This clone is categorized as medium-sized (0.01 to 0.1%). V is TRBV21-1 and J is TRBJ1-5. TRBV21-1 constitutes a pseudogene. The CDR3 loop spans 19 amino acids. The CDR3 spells CASSKAREAGAYSNQPQHF. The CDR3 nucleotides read TGTGCCAGCAGCAAAGCGCGGGAGGCAGGGGCTTATAGCAATCAGCCCCAGCATTTT.

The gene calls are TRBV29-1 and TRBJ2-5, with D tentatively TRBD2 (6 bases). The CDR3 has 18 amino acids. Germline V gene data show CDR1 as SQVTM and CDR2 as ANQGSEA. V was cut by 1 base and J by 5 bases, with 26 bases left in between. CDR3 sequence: CSVEGRYSFSRDVETQYF. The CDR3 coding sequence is TGCAGCGTTGAAGGTAGATACTCCTTCTCGCGGGATGTGGAGACCCAGTACTTC.

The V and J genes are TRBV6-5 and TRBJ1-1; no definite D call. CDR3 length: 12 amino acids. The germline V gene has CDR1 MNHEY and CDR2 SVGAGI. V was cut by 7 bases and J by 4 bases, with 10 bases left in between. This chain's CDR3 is CASIGAFTEAFF. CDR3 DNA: TGTGCCAGCATAGGTGCTTTCACTGAAGCTTTCTTT.

The CDR3 loop is CASSLVGVSGANVLTF. The CDR3 nucleotides are TGTGCCAGCAGCTTGGTGGGGGTCAGTGGGGCCAACGTCCTGACTTTC. The V gene is TRBV5-6, the J gene TRBJ2-6; tentatively, D is TRBD1 or TRBD2 (5 bases each). Trimming removed 0 bases at V and 3 bases at J, with 10 bases between. CDR1 is SGHDT and CDR2 is YYEEEE in the germline V gene. CDR3 length equals 16 residues.

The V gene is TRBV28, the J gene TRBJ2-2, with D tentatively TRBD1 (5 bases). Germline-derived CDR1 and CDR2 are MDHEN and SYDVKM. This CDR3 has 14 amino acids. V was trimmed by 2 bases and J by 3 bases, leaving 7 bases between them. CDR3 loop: CASSLATDTGELFF. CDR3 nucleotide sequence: TGTGCCAGCAGTTTAGCGACAGACACCGGGGAGCTGTTTTTT.

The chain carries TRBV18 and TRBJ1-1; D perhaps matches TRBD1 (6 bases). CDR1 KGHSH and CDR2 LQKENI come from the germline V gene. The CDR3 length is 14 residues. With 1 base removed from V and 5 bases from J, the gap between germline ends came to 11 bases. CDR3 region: CASSPRGAGTEAFF. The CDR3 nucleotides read TGTGCCAGCTCACCACGGGGGGCGGGAACTGAAGCTTTCTTT.

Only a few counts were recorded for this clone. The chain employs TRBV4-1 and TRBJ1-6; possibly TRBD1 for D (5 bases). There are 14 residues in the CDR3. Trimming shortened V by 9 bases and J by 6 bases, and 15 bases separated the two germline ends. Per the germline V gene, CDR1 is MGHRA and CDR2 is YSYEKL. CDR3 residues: CASRPAGINSPLHF. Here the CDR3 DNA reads TGCGCCAGTCGGCCAGCAGGGATTAATTCACCCCTCCACTTT.

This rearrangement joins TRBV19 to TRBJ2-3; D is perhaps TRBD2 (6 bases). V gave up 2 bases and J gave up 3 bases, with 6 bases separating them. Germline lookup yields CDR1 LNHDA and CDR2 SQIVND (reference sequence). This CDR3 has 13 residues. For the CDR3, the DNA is TGTGCCAGTAGTATACGGGGGACAGATACGCAGTATTTT. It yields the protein CASSIRGTDTQYF.

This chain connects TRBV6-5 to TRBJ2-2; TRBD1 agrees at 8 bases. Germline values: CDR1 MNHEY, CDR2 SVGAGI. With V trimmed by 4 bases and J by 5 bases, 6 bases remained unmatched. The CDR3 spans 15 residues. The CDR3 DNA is TGTGCCAGCAGTTCGTTACAGGGGGTTACCGGGGAGCTGTTTTTT. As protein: CASSSLQGVTGELFF.

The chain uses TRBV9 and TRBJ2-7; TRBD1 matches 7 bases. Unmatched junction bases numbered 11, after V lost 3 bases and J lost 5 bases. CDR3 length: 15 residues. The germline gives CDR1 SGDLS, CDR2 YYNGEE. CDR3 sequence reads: CASSDTGRQGDEQYF. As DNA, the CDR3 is TGTGCCAGCAGCGACACAGGAAGACAGGGTGACGAGCAGTACTTC.

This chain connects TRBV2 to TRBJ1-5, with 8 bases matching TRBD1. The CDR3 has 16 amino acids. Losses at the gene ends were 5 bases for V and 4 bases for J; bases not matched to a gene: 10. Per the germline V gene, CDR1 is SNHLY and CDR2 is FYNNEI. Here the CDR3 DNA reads TGTGCCAGCAGTATAAACCGGGACAGGCCGAATCAGCCCCAGCATTTT. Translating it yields CASSINRDRPNQPQHF. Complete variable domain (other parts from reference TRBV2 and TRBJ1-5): EPEVTQTPSHQVTQMGQEVILRCVPISNHLYFYWYRQILGQKVEFLVSFYNNEISEKSEIFDDQFSVERPDGSNFTLKIRSTKLEDSAMYFCASSINRDRPNQPQHFGDGTRLSIL.

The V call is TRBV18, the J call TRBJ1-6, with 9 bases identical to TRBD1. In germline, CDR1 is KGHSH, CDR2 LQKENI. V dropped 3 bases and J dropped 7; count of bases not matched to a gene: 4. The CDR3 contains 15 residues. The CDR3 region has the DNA TGTGCCAGCTCACCGGGACAGGGAATGAATTCACCCCTCCACTTT. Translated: CASSPGQGMNSPLHF.